Each of the 6 T cell receptor beta chains below was sequenced from the same sample in a study of cytomegalovirus exposure and HLA in healthy donors. Assay used: immunoSEQ multiplex PCR; TCRdb lists only in-frame clones, some missing. The repertoire holds about 110,000 clones, with approximately 91% as singletons. The sample was PBMCs. The receptors stem from a woman aged 18 to 35 in good health and CMV-seronegative.

This clone was detected a few times. The V and J genes are TRBV18 and TRBJ1-1; a possible D gene is TRBD1 (6 bases). Germline CDR1 and CDR2: KGHSH and LQKENI. Trimming left V 3 bases short and J 2 bases short, with 10 bases between. The CDR3 covers 14 residues. CDR3 protein: CASSPRTVNTEAFF. CDR3 coding DNA: TGTGCCAGCTCACCCAGGACAGTAAACACTGAAGCTTTCTTT.

The chain carries TRBV27 and TRBJ2-7; D is possibly TRBD1 (5 bases). This CDR3 has 14 amino acids. Trimming shortened V by 4 bases and J by 5 bases, and 15 bases separated the two germline ends. The germline CDR1 and CDR2 sequences are MNHEY and SMNVEV (reference sequence). The CDR3 region has the DNA TGTGCCAGCAGTTCTGGTATCGACAGAGACGAGCAGTACTTC. Its protein is CASSSGIDRDEQYF.

V is TRBV27 and J is TRBJ1-2, with 9 bases aligning to TRBD1. The CDR3 consists of 15 residues. The J segment lost 4 bases and the V segment lost 2 bases, leaving 5 bases of the junction unmatched. Germline CDR1 is MNHEY and CDR2 is SMNVEV (reference sequence). The CDR3 sequence: CASSLLPGQGYGYTF. DNA for the CDR3: TGTGCCAGCAGTTTACTTCCGGGACAGGGCTATGGCTACACCTTC.

The chain recombines TRBV11-2 with TRBJ2-1; D not resolved. This CDR3 is 15 amino acids long. Germline V CDR1 and CDR2: SGHAT, FQNNGV. V was pared by 0 bases and J by 8 bases, with 14 bases between. This chain's CDR3 is CASSLELVSVDEQFF. The CDR3, as DNA: TGTGCCAGCAGCTTAGAGTTAGTGTCGGTCGATGAGCAGTTCTTC.

V gene TRBV6-5 combines with J gene TRBJ2-7; 10 bases fit TRBD1. This CDR3 comprises 15 residues. The trim removed 4 bases at V and 4 bases at J, leaving 7 bases unmatched. Per the germline V gene, CDR1 is MNHEY and CDR2 is SVGAGI. The CDR3 DNA reads TGTGCCAGCAGTTGGGGGACAGGGGATAATTACGAGCAGTACTTC. Translated: CASSWGTGDNYEQYF.

V is TRBV14 and J is TRBJ1-4; D call uncertain. Looked up from germline, CDR1 is SGHDN and CDR2 is FVKESK. The length of the CDR3 is 16 residues. Trimming took off 1 base at V and 1 base at J, with 10 bases between the two ends. This CDR3 reads CASSQVVGGTNEKLFF. The CDR3 DNA reads TGTGCCAGCAGCCAAGTTGTAGGCGGAACTAATGAAAAACTGTTTTTT.